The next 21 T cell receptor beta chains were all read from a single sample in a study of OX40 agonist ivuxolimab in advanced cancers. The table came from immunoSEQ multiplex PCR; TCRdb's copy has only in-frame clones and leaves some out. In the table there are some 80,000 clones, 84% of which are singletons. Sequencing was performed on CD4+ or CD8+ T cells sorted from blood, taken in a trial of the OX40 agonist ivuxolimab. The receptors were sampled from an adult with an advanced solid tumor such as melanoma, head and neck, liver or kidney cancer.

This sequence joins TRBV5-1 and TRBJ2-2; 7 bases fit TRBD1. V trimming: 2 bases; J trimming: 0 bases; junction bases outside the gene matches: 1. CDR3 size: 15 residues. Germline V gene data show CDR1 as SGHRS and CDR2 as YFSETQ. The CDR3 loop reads CASSFGTANTGELFF. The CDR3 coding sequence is TGCGCCAGCAGCTTTGGGACAGCGAACACCGGGGAGCTGTTTTTT.

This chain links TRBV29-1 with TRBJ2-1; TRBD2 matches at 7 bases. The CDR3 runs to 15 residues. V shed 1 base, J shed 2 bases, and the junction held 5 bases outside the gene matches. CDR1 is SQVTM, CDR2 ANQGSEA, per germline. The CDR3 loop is CSVEGGGDTYNEQFF. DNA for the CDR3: TGCAGCGTTGAAGGGGGGGGTGATACCTACAATGAGCAGTTCTTC.

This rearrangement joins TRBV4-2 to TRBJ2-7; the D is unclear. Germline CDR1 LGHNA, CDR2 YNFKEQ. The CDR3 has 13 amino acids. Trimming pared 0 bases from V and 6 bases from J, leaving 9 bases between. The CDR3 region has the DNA TGTGCCAGCAGCCAAGATCTGGGTTCCGAGCAGTACTTC. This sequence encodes CASSQDLGSEQYF.

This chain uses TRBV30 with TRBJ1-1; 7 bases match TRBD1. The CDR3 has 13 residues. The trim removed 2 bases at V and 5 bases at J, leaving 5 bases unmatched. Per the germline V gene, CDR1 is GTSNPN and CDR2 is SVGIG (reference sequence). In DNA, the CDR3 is TGTGCCTGGAGTAAGACAGGGTTTACTGAAGCTTTCTTT. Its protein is CAWSKTGFTEAFF.

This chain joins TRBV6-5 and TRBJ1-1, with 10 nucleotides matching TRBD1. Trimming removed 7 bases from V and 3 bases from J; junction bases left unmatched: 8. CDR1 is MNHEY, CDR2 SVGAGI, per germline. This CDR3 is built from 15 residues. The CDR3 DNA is TGTGCCAGCATCGGACAGGGGGTATCGGACACTGAAGCTTTCTTT. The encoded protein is CASIGQGVSDTEAFF.

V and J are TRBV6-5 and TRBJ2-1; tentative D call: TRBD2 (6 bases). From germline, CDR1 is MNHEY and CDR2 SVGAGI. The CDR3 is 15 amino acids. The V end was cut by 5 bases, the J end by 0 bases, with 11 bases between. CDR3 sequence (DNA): TGTGCCAGCAGTACTCTAGCGTCCTCCTACAATGAGCAGTTCTTC. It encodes CASSTLASSYNEQFF.

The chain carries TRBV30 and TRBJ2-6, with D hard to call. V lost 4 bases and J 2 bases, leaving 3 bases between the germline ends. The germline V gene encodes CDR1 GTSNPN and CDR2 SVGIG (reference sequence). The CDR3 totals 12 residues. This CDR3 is CAWNTGANVLTF. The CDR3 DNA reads TGTGCCTGGAATACTGGGGCCAACGTCCTGACTTTC.

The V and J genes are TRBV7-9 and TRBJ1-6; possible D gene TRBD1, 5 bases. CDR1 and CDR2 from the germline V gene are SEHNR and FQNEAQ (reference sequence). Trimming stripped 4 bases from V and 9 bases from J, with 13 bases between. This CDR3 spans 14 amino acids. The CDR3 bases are TGTGCCAGCAGCTACGGACGGGACGGTTCACCCCTCCACTTT. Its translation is CASSYGRDGSPLHF.

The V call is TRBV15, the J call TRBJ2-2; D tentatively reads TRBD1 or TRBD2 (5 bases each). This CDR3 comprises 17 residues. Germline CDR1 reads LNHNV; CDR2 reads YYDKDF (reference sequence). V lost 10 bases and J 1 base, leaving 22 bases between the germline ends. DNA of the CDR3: TGTGCCAAATCCCATTTTACCGGGACCCTGAACACCGGGGAGCTGTTTTTT. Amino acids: CAKSHFTGTLNTGELFF. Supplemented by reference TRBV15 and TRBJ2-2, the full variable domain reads DAMVIQNPRYQVTQFGKPVTLSCSQTLNHNVMYWYQQKSSQAPKLLFHYYDKDFNNEADTPDNFQSRRPNTSFCFLDIRSPGLGDTAMYLCAKSHFTGTLNTGELFFGEGSRLTVL.

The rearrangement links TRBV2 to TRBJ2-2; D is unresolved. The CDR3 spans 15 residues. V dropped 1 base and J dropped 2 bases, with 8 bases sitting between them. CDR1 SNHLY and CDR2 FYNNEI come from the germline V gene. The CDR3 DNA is TGTGCCAGCAGTGAAGGTCAGAAAAACACCGGGGAGCTGTTTTTT. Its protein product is CASSEGQKNTGELFF.

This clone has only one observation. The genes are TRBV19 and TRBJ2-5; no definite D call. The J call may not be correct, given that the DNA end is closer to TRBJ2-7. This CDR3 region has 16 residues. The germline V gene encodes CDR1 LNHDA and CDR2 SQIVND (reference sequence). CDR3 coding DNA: TGTGCCAGTAGTATGGGGAAGTCACTCACCACCTACGAGCAGTACTTC. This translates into CASSMGKSLTTYEQYF.

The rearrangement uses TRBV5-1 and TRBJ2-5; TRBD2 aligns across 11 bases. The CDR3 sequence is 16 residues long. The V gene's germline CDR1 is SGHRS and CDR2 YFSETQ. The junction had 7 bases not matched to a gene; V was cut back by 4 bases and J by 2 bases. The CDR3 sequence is CASSVGLAGPQETQYF. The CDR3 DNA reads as TGCGCCAGCAGCGTCGGACTAGCGGGTCCACAAGAGACCCAGTACTTC.

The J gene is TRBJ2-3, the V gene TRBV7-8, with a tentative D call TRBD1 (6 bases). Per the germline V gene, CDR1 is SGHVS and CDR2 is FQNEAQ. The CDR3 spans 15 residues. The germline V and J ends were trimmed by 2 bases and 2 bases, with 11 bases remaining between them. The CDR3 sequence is CASSLRDIYTDTQYF. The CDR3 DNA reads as TGTGCCAGCAGCTTAAGGGACATTTACACAGATACGCAGTATTTT.

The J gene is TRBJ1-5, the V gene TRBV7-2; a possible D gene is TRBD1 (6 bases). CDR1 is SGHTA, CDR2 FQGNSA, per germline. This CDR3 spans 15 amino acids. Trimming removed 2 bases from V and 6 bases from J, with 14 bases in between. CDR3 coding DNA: TGTGCCAGCAGCTTATCACAGGGTTTAATTCAGCCCCAGCATTTT. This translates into CASSLSQGLIQPQHF.

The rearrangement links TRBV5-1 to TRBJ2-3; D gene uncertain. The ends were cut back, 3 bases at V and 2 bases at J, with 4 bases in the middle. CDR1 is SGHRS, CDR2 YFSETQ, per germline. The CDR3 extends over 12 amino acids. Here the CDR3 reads CASSYDTDTQYF. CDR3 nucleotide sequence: TGCGCCAGCAGCTATGACACAGATACGCAGTATTTT.

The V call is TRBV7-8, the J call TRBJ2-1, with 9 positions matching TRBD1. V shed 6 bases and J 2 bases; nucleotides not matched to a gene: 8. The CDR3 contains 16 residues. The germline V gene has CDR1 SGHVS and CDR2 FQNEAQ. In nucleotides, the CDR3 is TGTGCCAGCAGACAAGCCGGGACAGGGACCTACAATGAGCAGTTCTTC. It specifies CASRQAGTGTYNEQFF.

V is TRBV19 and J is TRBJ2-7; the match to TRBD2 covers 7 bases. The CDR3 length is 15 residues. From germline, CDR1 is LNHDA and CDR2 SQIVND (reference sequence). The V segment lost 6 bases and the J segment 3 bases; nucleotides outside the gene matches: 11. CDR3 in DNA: TGTGCCAGTAGCCTAAGGACTAGTCCTTTCTACGAGCAGTACTTC. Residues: CASSLRTSPFYEQYF.

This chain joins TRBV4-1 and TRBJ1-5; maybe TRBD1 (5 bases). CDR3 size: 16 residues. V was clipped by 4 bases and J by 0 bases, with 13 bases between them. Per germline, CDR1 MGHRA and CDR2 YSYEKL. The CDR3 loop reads CASSPYTGTSNQPQHF. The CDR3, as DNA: TGCGCCAGCAGCCCTTACACGGGGACTAGCAATCAGCCCCAGCATTTT.

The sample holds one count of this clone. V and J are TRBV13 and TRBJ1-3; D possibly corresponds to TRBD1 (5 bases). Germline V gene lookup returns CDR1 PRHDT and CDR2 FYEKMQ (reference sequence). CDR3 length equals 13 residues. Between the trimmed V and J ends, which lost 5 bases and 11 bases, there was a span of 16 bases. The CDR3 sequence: CASSRLGGLPIYF. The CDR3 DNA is TGTGCCAGCAGCCGTCTTGGGGGTTTGCCCATATATTTT.

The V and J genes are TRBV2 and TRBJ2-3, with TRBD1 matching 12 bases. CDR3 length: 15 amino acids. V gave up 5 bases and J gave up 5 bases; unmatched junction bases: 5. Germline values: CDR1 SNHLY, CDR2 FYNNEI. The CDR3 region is CASSRDRGHVDTQYF. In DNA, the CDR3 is TGTGCCAGCAGTCGGGACAGGGGGCATGTAGATACGCAGTATTTT.

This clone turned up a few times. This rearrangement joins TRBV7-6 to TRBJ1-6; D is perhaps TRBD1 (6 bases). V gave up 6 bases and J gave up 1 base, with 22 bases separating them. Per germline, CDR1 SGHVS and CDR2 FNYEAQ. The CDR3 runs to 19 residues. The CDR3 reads CASSPLRPGAGSYNSPLHF. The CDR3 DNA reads TGTGCCAGCAGTCCCTTGCGCCCAGGGGCAGGGTCCTATAATTCACCCCTCCACTTT.